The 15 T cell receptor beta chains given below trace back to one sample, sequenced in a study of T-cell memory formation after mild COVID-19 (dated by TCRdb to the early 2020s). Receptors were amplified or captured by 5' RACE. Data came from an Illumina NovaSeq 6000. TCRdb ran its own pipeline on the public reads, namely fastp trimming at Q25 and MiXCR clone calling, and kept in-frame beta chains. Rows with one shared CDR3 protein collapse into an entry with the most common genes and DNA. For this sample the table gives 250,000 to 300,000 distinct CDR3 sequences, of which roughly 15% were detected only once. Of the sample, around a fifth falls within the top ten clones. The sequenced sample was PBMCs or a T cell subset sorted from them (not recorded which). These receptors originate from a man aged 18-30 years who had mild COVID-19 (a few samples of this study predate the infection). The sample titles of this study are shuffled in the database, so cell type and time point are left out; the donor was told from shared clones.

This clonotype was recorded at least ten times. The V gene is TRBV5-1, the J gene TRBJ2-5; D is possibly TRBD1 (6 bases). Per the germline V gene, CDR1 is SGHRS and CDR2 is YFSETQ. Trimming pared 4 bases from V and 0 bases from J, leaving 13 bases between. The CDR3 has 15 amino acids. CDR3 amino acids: CASSQGGQYQETQYF. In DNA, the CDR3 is TGCGCCAGCAGCCAGGGCGGACAGTACCAAGAGACCCAGTACTTC.

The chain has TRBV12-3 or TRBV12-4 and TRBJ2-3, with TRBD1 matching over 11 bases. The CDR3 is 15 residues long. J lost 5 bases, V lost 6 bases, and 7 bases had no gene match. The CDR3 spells CASRPGQGAGDTQYF. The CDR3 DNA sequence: TGTGCCAGCAGACCAGGACAGGGGGCTGGAGATACGCAGTATTTT.

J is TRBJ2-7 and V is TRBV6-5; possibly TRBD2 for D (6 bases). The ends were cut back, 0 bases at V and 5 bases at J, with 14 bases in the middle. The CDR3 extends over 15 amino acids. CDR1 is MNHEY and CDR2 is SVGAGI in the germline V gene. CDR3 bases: TGTGCCAGCAGTTACTCCCCTGGGGGGTTCAACGAGCAGTACTTC. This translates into CASSYSPGGFNEQYF.

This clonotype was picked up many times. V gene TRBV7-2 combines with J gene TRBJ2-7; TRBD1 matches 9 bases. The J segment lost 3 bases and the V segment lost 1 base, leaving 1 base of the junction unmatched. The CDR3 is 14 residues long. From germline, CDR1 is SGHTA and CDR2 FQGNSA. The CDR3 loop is CASSLDRGLYEQYF. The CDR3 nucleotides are TGTGCCAGCAGCTTAGACAGGGGGCTCTACGAGCAGTACTTC.

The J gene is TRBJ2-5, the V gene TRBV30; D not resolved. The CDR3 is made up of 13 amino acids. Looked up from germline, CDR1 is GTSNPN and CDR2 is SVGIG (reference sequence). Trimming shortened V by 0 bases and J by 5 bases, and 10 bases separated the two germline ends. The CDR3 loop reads CAWSVRVRETQYF. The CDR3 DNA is TGTGCCTGGAGTGTTAGGGTTCGGGAGACCCAGTACTTC.

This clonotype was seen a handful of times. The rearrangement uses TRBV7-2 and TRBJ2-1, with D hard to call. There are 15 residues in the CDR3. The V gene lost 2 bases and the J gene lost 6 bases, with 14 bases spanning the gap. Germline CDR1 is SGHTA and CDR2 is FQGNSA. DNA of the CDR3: TGTGCCAGCAGCTTACTCCCCCCTGGCTCCAATGAGCAGTTCTTC. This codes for CASSLLPPGSNEQFF.

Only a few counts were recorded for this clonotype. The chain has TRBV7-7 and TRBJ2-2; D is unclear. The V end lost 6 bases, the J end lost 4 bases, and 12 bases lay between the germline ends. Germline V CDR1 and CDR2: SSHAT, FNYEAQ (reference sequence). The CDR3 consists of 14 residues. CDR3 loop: CASRLLSGTGELFF. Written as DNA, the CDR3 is TGTGCCAGCAGGCTCCTTTCAGGCACCGGGGAGCTGTTTTTT.

The CDR3 sequence: CAWSGYGRATTDTQYF. Here the CDR3 DNA reads TGTGCCTGGAGTGGCTACGGGAGGGCGACAACAGATACGCAGTATTTT. This chain joins TRBV30 and TRBJ2-3, with 8 positions matching TRBD2. Losses at the gene ends were 1 base for V and 3 bases for J; bases not matched to a gene: 9. The CDR3 has 16 residues. CDR1 GTSNPN and CDR2 SVGIG come from the germline V gene (reference sequence).

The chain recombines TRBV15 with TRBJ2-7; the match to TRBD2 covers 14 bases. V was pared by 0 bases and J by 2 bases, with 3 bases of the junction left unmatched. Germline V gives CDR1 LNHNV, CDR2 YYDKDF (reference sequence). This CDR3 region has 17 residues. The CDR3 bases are TGTGCCACCAGCAGAGATAGGACTAGCGGGGGGACCTACGAGCAGTACTTC. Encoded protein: CATSRDRTSGGTYEQYF. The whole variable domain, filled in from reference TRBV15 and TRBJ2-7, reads DAMVIQNPRYQVTQFGKPVTLSCSQTLNHNVMYWYQQKSSQAPKLLFHYYDKDFNNEADTPDNFQSRRPNTSFCFLDIRSPGLGDTAMYLCATSRDRTSGGTYEQYFGPGTRLTVT.

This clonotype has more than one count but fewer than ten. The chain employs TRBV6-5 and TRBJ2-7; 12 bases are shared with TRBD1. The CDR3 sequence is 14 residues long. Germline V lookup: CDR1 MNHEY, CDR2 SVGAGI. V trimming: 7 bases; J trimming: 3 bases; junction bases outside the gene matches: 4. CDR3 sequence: CASKRDRGHYEQYV. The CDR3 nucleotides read TGTGCCAGCAAACGGGACAGGGGGCACTACGAGCAGTACGTC.

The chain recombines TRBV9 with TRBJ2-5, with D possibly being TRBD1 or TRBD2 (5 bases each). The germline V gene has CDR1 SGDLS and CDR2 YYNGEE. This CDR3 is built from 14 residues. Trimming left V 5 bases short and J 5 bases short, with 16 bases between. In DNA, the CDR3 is TGTGCCAGCAGTACCGGGTCGGGACGGGAGACCCAGTACTTC. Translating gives CASSTGSGRETQYF.

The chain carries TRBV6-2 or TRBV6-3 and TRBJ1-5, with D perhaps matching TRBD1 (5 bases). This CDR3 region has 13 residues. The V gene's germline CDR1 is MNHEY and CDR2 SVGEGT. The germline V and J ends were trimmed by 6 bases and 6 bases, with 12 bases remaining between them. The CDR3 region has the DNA TGTGCCAGCAGCCGACAGTACGGTCAGCCCCAGCATTTT. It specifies CASSRQYGQPQHF.

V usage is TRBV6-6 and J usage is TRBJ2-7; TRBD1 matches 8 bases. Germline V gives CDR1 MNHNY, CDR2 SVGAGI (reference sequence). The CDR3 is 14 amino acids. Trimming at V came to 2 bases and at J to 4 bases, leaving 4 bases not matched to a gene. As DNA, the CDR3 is TGTGCCAGCAGTTACCCGGGACAGGAATACGAGCAGTACGTC. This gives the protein CASSYPGQEYEQYV.

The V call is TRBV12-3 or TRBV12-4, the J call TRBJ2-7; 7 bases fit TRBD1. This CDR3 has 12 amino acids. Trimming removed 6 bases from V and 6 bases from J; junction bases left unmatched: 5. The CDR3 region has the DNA TGTGCCAGCAGGATCACAGGGGCCGAGCAGTACTTC. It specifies CASRITGAEQYF.

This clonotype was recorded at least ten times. CDR3 amino acids: CASSHNEQFF. CDR3 nucleotides: TGCGCCAGCAGTCACAATGAGCAGTTCTTC. The chain has TRBV23-1 and TRBJ2-1; D remains ambiguous. TRBV23-1 is given ORF status, its function remaining uncertain. The length of the CDR3 is 10 residues. The ends were cut back, 3 bases at V and 6 bases at J, with 0 bases in the middle.